This TCR beta chain was recovered during a study of PD-L1 blockade in urothelial cancer. Stated time point: pretreatment peripheral blood. V lost 1 base, J lost 0 bases, and 14 bases lay in between. Germline-derived CDR1 and CDR2 are SGHRS and YFSETQ. The CDR3 loop spans 16 amino acids. Method: immunoSEQ multiplex PCR; TCRdb's copy keeps in-frame clones and lacks some. The table records 50,000 or so clones, 70% to 90% of them present only once. The source is a man aged 60-69 years with urothelial cancer. The V call is TRBV5-1, the J call TRBJ2-7; a weak D match, TRBD2 (6 bases). This specimen was PBMCs, taken around atezolizumab (anti-PD-L1) treatment. In DNA form, the CDR3 reads TGCGCCAGCAGCTTGTCGATGCGGGGTCCCTCCTACGAGCAGTACTTC. Translating it yields CASSLSMRGPSYEQYF.